A selection of T cell receptor beta chains follows, all from one sample in a study of PD-1 blockade in mismatch repair-deficient tumors. Sequencing used immunoSEQ multiplex PCR; TCRdb keeps in-frame clones, though not all of them. The sample records 8,500 to 9,500 clones, 75% to 90% being singletons. The source was PBMCs, collected roughly 46 weeks after starting pembrolizumab. These receptors all come from an adult with mismatch repair-deficient cancer. CDR3s include the opening cysteine and the closing phenylalanine or tryptophan. The D gene is left open where the match is weak.

V gene: TRBV5-1
J gene: TRBJ1-1
D gene: TRBD1
CDR3 protein: CASSHGTGVTEAFF

V gene: TRBV14
J gene: TRBJ2-7
D gene: TRBD1
CDR3 protein: CASSQEGGQGVYEQYF

V gene: TRBV7-9
J gene: TRBJ1-1
D gene: TRBD1
CDR3 protein: CASSLENRGAGPNTEAFF

V gene: TRBV5-1
J gene: TRBJ1-4
D gene: NA
CDR3 protein: CASSLVGLDEKLFF

V gene: TRBV7-7
J gene: TRBJ1-5
D gene: TRBD1
CDR3 protein: CASSLDFRDRGNQPQHF

V gene: TRBV7-6
J gene: TRBJ2-5
D gene: NA
CDR3 protein: CASSLGAGCQETQYF

V gene: TRBV7-2
J gene: TRBJ2-2
D gene: TRBD2
CDR3 protein: CASSFSGRADTGELFF

V gene: TRBV5-4
J gene: TRBJ1-1
D gene: NA
CDR3 protein: CASSLAESWNTEAFF

V gene: TRBV7-6
J gene: TRBJ2-1
D gene: NA
CDR3 protein: CASSFSQTREQFF

V gene: TRBV6-1
J gene: TRBJ2-7
D gene: TRBD2
CDR3 protein: CASRGTSGFHEQYF

V gene: TRBV19
J gene: TRBJ2-1
D gene: TRBD2
CDR3 protein: CASRFSEREFYNEQFF

V gene: TRBV13
J gene: TRBJ1-5
D gene: TRBD1
CDR3 protein: CASSRQGNGGPQHF

V gene: TRBV2
J gene: TRBJ2-1
D gene: TRBD2
CDR3 protein: CASSDPASGLTYNEQFF

V gene: TRBV27
J gene: TRBJ2-3
D gene: NA
CDR3 protein: CASSLSGVIFTDTQYF

V gene: TRBV5-1
J gene: TRBJ2-5
D gene: NA
CDR3 protein: CASSLSPQETQYF

V gene: TRBV28
J gene: TRBJ1-1
D gene: NA
CDR3 protein: CASSSPRGGNTEAFF

V gene: TRBV27
J gene: TRBJ2-1
D gene: NA
CDR3 protein: CASSLSAGGVGFNEQFF